This T cell receptor (beta chain) derives from a study of control samples from healthy donors and cancer patients. The CDR3 loop spans 14 amino acids. Trimming stripped 1 base from V and 7 bases from J, with 13 bases between. From germline, CDR1 is KGHSH and CDR2 LQKENI. Sequenced by immunoSEQ multiplex PCR; TCRdb stores in-frame clones only, minus some. This sample has 80,000 to 100,000 clones, with roughly 92% found just once. This chain uses TRBV18 with TRBJ1-1; D unclear. The specimen sequenced was blood. This TCR came from a human donor in good health. The donor label of this sample is uncertain. This CDR3 is CASSPRVQEGEAFF. CDR3 bases: TGTGCCAGCTCACCACGCGTCCAGGAGGGTGAAGCTTTCTTT. Full variable domain (remainder filled in from reference TRBV18 and TRBJ1-1): NAGVMQNPRHLVRRRGQEARLRCSPMKGHSHVYWYRQLPEEGLKFMVYLQKENIIDESGMPKERFSAEFPKEGPSILRIQQVVRGDSAAYFCASSPRVQEGEAFFGQGTRLTVV.